Reported below is one T cell receptor beta chain. Its antigen is unknown. Sequencing ends 3 residues short of the CDR3 end; the germline J gene provides the rest. These data originate in a study of T cells in women clearing cervical HPV infection. Study summary: Only a few women had HLA typing results available. Study-level results: Associations may precede or follow infection; HPV-specific or memory T cells were not isolated. Cases carried less TRBV6-7 than controls: roughly 0.12% versus 0.17%. T-cell numbers per sample were unknown and may explain richness differences.

The CDR3 sequence is 15 residues long. Germline CDR1 reads SQVTM; CDR2 reads ANQGSEA. The V gene end was trimmed by 7 bases and the J gene end by 6 bases; junction bases not matched to a gene: 14. Clones were sequenced by immunoSEQ multiplex PCR, and TCRdb holds only the in-frame ones, with some missing. The sample holds about 23,000 clones. This chain joins TRBV29-1 and TRBJ1-1, with TRBD1 matching 10 bases. This receptor was obtained from a woman between 18 and 70 years old with a cervical HPV16 infection that either progressed to CIN3+ or cleared (not recorded which). Sequenced: blood buffy coat. The sequenced part of the CDR3 DNA is TGCAGCGCGATTAAACCCGGGACAGGGGTTGCTGAA. This encodes CSAIKPGTGVAE. The complete CDR3 protein is CSAIKPGTGVAEAFF.